This record looks at one T cell receptor (beta chain) sequence and its context. Its cognate antigen is unknown. The data stem from a study of blood T cells in healthy people across ages. Combining a sample-barcoded 5' primer with a J-beta primer mix, a second PCR ran for about 6 to 12 cycles. The template-switch adaptor was a 5' adaptor with 12 random nucleotides. It tagged each cDNA molecule. TCRdb processed the 5' RACE reads anew with MiXCR; each CDR3 protein has one entry. Of around 1,500,000 distinct CDR3 sequences in the sample, 28% were seen once. The CDR3 is 14 amino acids. The germline V gene has CDR1 KGHDR and CDR2 SFDVKD. With V trimmed by 7 bases and J by 3 bases, 5 bases remained unmatched. Points from the study as a whole: With age, beta diversity per million T cells declined roughly linearly, significantly by around 43. Long-lived donors exceeded aged donors in naive CD4+ cells and diversity.

PBMCs were isolated at a quantity of at least 7 million per sample. Sequences were obtained from blood. The chain combines TRBV24-1 with TRBJ2-3; 8 bases are a match to TRBD1. The TCR originated in a woman aged 25 to 39 in good health. This CDR3 reads CATSRTGSTDTQYF. The CDR3 DNA reads as TGTGCCACCAGCCGGACAGGGAGTACAGATACGCAGTATTTT.